The T cell receptor beta chain under discussion was sequenced for a study of OX40 agonist ivuxolimab in advanced cancers. For the study at large: Clinicians treated patients with ivuxolimab, an agonistic anti-OX40 (CD134) antibody.

Profiling relied on immunoSEQ multiplex PCR, and the TCRdb table lists in-frame clones only, not all of them. Here the sample spans roughly 150,000 clones, 94% being singletons. CDR3 length equals 14 residues. V lost 4 bases and J lost 5; bases outside the gene matches: 6. The germline V gene has CDR1 MGHDK and CDR2 SYGVNS. Patients had blood sampled at baseline and again on cycle 4 day 1 and cycle 7 day 1. The TCR was taken from an adult with an advanced solid tumor such as melanoma, head and neck, liver or kidney cancer. This rearrangement joins TRBV25-1 to TRBJ2-7, with 9 bases matching TRBD1. Source: CD4+ or CD8+ T cells sorted from blood, taken in a trial of the OX40 agonist ivuxolimab. For the CDR3, the DNA is TGTGCCAGCAGTGGACGACAGGGGGTCAACGAGCAGTACTTC. It specifies CASSGRQGVNEQYF.